This record looks at one TCR beta chain sequence and its context. Measured with immunoSEQ multiplex PCR; TCRdb has only the in-frame clones, and not every one. The sample shows 600,000 to 900,000 clones, 70% to 90% of them seen only once. This sample was included in a study of shared T cell receptors in the human thymus. CDR1 PRHDT and CDR2 FYEKMQ come from the germline V gene (reference sequence). The CDR3 consists of 15 residues. V dropped 4 bases and J dropped 6 bases, with 16 bases sitting between them. The same data also contributed to another study, on human thymus T cells. As that report states: Immunologically healthy infants in Finland undergoing congenital heart defect surgery were the donors. Resections from corrective heart surgery supplied the thymus tissue. Apparent bias marked the V and J gene usage of thymic and blood repertoires. Unrelated people showed highly overlapping thymic repertoires, related research reported.

Sequencing input: thymocytes. This receptor was obtained from a girl under three years old with a congenital heart defect. This chain uses TRBV13 with TRBJ2-4; possible D gene TRBD2, 6 bases. This CDR3 reads CASSSSTRARNIQYF. The CDR3, as DNA: TGTGCCAGCAGCTCTTCGACTAGAGCCCGAAACATTCAGTACTTC. The variable domain in full, completed from reference TRBV13 and TRBJ2-4, reads AAGVIQSPRHLIKEKRETATLKCYPIPRHDTVYWYQQGPGQDPQFLISFYEKMQSDKGSIPDRFSAQQFSDYHSELNMSSLELGDSALYFCASSSSTRARNIQYFGAGTRLSVL.